The rows below give T cell receptor beta chains drawn from one sample of a study of blood T cell repertoires in COVID-19. Sequenced by immunoSEQ multiplex PCR; TCRdb stores in-frame clones only, minus some. The table shows 25,000 to 35,000 clones, with roughly two thirds occurring only once. Material for sequencing was peripheral blood. The receptor set was obtained from a human donor in a cohort sampled during active COVID-19. The CDR3 runs from the conserved cysteine through the conserved F or W.

J	V	CDR3
TRBJ2-1	TRBV7-2	CASRQPGQGYNEQFF
TRBJ2-2	TRBV9	CASSPRTSGTTGELFF
TRBJ2-1	TRBV2	CASSGYTGRTYNEQFF
TRBJ2-3	TRBV19	CASSIDRSGGNTQYF
TRBJ2-1	TRBV7-3	CASSLTAGGYNEQFF
TRBJ2-2	TRBV9	CASSLLAETGELFF
TRBJ2-1	TRBV18	CASSLGTGLEQFF
TRBJ2-7	TRBV11-3	CASSLAGYFNEQYF
TRBJ2-7	TRBV5-1	CASSRDSSGGAVEQYF
TRBJ2-5	TRBV5-1	CASSLGAGQETQYF
TRBJ1-1	TRBV2	CASRRRDRNTEAFF
TRBJ2-7	TRBV12-3/TRBV12-4	CASSNAAAYEQYF
TRBJ2-3	TRBV6-2/TRBV6-3	CASSYERGPTDTQYF
TRBJ2-1	TRBV7-9	CASRYTSDEQFF
TRBJ1-4	TRBV19	CARSPRVWGGAEKLFF
TRBJ2-2	TRBV11-3	CASSLQNGELFF
TRBJ2-1	TRBV5-4	CASSSPWGEVDEQFF
TRBJ2-1	TRBV2	CASDARNEQFF
TRBJ2-3	TRBV5-6	CASSLVVGSIGTDTQYF
TRBJ2-3	TRBV7-3	CASSPLAGFTDTQYF
TRBJ1-1	TRBV6-6	CASSQTGTEAFF
TRBJ1-3	TRBV11-1	CASRPGGSSSGNTIYF
TRBJ1-5	TRBV2	CASSGTGASNQPQHF
TRBJ2-2	TRBV12-3/TRBV12-4	CASSSSSGELFF
TRBJ1-3	TRBV12-3/TRBV12-4	CASSRGTGNTIYF
TRBJ1-5	TRBV15	CATGEDRNNQPQHF
TRBJ2-5	TRBV14	CASSDLDKGAEETQYF
TRBJ2-7	TRBV5-4	CASSGQGIHEQYF
TRBJ2-7	TRBV2	CASSGGVAGGYEQYF
TRBJ1-4	TRBV3-1/TRBV3-2	CASSPPGGKLFF
TRBJ1-2	TRBV19	CASSIEGRQGALGYGYTF
TRBJ1-3	TRBV30	CAWSVLTGRGNTIYF
TRBJ1-1	TRBV12-5	CASGLGGTGAFF
TRBJ2-6	TRBV7-9	CASSLQGQGYSGANVLTF
TRBJ2-7	TRBV16	CASSQGLASSEQYF
TRBJ1-2	TRBV29-1	CSVSGRGINYGYTF
TRBJ1-5	TRBV10-3	CAIADNSNQPQHF
TRBJ1-2	TRBV6-5	CASSRTGTTGYTF
TRBJ2-2	TRBV5-6	CASSGAGGVHTGELFF
TRBJ2-2	TRBV28	CASRRQTDTGELFF
TRBJ2-5	TRBV10-3	CAISALAGGQNQETQYF
TRBJ2-4	TRBV7-9	CASSLDGGAAKNIQYF
TRBJ2-5	TRBV19	CASSILPGQGQETQYF
TRBJ1-3	TRBV5-4	CASSRQGRLNTIYF
TRBJ2-7	TRBV6-2/TRBV6-3	CASSYSAGVFEQYF
TRBJ1-6	TRBV7-2	CASSLADSQSSYNSPLHF
TRBJ2-7	TRBV19	CASSMSTAWGDEQYF
TRBJ1-5	TRBV28	CASRRTGGRNQPQHF